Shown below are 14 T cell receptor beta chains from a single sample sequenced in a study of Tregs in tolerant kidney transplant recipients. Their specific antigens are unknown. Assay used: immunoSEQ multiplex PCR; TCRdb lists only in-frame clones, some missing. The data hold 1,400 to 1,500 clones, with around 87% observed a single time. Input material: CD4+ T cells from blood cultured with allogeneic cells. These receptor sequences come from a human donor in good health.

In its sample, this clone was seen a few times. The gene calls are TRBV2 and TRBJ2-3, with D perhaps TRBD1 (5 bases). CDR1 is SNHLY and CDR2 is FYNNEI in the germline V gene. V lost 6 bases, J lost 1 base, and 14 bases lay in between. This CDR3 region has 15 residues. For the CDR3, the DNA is TGTGCCAGCAGCCCGCAGGGATTGGGCACAGATACGCAGTATTTT. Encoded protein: CASSPQGLGTDTQYF.

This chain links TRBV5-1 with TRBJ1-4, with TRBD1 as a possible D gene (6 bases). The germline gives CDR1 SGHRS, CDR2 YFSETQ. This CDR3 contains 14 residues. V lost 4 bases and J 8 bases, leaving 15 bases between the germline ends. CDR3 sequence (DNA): TGCGCCAGCAGCCTCACAGGGAACGGGGAAAAACTGTTTTTT. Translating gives CASSLTGNGEKLFF.

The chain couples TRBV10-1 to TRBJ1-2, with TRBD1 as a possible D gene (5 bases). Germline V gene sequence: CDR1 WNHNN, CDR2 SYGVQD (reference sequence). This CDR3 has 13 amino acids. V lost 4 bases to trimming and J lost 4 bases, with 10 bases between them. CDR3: CASSGIGGYGYTF. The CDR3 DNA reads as TGCGCCAGCAGTGGGATCGGGGGCTATGGCTACACCTTC.

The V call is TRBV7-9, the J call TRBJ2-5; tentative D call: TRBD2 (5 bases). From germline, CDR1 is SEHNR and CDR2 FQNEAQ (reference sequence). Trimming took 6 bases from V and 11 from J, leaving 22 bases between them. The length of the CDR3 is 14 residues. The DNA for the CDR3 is TGTGCCAGCAGTTCCGGACTCCCTCCGTGGGAGCAGTACTTC. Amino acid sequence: CASSSGLPPWEQYF. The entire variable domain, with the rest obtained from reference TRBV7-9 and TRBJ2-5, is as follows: DTGVSQNPRHKITKRGQNVTFRCDPISEHNRLYWYRQTLGQGPEFLTYFQNEAQLEKSRLLSDRFSAERPKGSFSTLEIQRTEQGDSAMYLCASSSGLPPWEQYFGPGTRLLVL.

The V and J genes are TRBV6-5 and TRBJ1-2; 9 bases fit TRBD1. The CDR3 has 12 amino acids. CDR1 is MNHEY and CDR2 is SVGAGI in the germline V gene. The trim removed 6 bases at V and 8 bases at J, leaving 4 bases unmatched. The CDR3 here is CASRQGAVGYTF. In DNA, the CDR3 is TGTGCCAGCAGACAGGGGGCAGTCGGCTACACCTTC.

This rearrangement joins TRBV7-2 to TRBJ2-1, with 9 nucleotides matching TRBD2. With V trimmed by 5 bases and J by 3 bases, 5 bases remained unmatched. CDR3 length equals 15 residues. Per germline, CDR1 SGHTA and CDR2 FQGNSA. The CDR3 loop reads CASSETSGGYNEQFF. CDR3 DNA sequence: TGTGCCAGCAGCGAGACTAGCGGAGGCTACAATGAGCAGTTCTTC. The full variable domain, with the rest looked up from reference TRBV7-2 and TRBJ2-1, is GAGVSQSPSNKVTEKGKDVELRCDPISGHTALYWYRQSLGQGLEFLIYFQGNSAPDKSGLPSDRFSAERTGGSVSTLTIQRTQQEDSAVYLCASSETSGGYNEQFFGPGTRLTVL.

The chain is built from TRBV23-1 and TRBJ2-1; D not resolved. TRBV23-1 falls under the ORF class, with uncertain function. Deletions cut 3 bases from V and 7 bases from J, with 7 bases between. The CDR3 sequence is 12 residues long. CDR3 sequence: CASSHGLNEQFF. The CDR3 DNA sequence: TGCGCCAGCAGTCATGGTTTGAATGAGCAGTTCTTC.

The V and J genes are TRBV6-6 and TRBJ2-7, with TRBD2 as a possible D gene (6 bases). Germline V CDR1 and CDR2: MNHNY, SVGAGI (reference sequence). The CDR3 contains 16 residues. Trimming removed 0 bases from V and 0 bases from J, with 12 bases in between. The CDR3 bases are TGTGCCAGCAGTTACTCGCGGGGAAGATCCTCCTACGAGCAGTACTTC. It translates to CASSYSRGRSSYEQYF.

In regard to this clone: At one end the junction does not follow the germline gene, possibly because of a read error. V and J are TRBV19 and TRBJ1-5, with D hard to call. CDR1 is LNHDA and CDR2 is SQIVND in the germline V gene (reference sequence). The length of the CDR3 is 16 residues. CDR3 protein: CASKGSGSLSNQPQHF. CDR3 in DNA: TGTGCAAGTAAGGGCAGCGGGAGTCTGAGCAATCAGCCCCAGCATTTT.

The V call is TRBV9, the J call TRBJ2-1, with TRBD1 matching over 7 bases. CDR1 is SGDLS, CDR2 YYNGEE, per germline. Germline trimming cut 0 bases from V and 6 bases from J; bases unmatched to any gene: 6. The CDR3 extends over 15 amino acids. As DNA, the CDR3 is TGTGCCAGCAGCGTAGGACAGGGTCGCCCCAATGAGCAGTTCTTC. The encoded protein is CASSVGQGRPNEQFF.

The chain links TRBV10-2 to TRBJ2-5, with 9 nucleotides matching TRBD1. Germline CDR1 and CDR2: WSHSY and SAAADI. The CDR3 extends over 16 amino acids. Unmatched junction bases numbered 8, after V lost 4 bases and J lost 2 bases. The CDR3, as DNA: TGCGCCAGCAGTGGCGGGGCCGACAGGGGGCAAGAGACCCAGTACTTC. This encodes CASSGGADRGQETQYF.

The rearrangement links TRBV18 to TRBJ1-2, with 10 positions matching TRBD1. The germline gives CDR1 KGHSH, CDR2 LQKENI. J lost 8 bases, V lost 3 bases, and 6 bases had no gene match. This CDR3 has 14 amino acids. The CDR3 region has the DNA TGTGCCAGCTCACCTAGGGACAGGGGCTTGGGCTACACCTTC. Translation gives CASSPRDRGLGYTF.

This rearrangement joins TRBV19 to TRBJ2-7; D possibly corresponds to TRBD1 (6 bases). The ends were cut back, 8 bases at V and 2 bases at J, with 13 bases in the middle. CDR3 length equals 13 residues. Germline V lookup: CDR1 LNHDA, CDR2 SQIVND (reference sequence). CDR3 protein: CASRGRGTYEQYF. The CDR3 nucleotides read TGTGCCAGTCGGGGCAGGGGCACCTACGAGCAGTACTTC.

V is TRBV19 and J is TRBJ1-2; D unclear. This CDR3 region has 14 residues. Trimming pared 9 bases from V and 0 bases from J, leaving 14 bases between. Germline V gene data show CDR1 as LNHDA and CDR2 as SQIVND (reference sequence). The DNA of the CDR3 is TGTGCCAGCCGTTTCGGACTCTCTAACTATGGCTACACCTTC. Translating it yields CASRFGLSNYGYTF. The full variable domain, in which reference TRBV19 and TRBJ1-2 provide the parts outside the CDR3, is DGGITQSPKYLFRKEGQNVTLSCEQNLNHDAMYWYRQDPGQGLRLIYYSQIVNDFQKGDIAEGYSVSREKKESFPLTVTSAQKNPTAFYLCASRFGLSNYGYTFGSGTRLTVV.